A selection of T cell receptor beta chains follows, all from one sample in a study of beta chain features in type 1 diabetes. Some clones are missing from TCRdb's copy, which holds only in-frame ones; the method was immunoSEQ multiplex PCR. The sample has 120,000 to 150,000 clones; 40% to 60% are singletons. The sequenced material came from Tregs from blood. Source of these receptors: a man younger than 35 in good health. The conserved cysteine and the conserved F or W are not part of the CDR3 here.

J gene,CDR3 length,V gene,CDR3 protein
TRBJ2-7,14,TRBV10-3,AISDPQGKSSYEQY
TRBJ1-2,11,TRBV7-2,ASSPRGVSGYT
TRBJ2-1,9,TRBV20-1,SAGQYNEQF
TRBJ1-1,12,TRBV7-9,ASSSLNGRTEAF
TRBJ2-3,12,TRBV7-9,ASLLAGVRDTQY
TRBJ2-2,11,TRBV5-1,ASSLGGPGELF
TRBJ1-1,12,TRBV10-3,AIKGPGGRTEAF
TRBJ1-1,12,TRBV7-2,ASSPRGGNTEAF
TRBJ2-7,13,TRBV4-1,ASSQRMGQAYEQY
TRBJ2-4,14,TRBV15,ATSRGRGLVADIQY
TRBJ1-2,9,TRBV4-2,ASSIRGGYT
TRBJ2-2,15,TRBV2,ASRQWDSGVFSGELF
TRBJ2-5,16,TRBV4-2,ASSQAPRTSGRGETQY
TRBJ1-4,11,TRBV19,ASSPPGKEKLF
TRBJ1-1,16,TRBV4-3,ASSQEPIAGGMNTEAF
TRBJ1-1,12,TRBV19,ASSMDRMNTEAF
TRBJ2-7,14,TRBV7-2,ASSFYVLRGPYEQY
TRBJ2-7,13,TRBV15,ATSRGRGGSYEQY
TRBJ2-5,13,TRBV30,AWSLTLTVQETQY
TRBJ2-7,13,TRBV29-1,SASTPGRGVYEQY
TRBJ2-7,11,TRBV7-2,ASSSVVAYEQY
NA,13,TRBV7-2,ASSLGRAYRYEQY
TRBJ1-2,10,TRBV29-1,SVGQRGYGYT
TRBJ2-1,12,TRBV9,ASSVGPSPNEQF
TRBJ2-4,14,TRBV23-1,ASSRKRDLAKNIQY
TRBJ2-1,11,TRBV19,ASTIGGRSEQF
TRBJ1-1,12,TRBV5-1,ASSAGQGELEAF
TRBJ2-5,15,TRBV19,ASSRRPRGSGVETQY
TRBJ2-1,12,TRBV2,ASSRDRFDNEQF
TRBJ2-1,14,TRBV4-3,ASSQGSGGTYNEQF
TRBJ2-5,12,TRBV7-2,ASSPDRGRETQY
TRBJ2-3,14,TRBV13,ASSRDSAGGPRTQY
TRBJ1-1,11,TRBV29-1,SVDRWMNTEAF
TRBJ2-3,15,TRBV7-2,ASSPRGGRGSTDTQY
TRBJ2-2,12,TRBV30,AWSGAAYTGELF
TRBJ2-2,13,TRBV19,ASSRGGMNTGELF
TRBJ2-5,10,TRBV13,ASRPVRQPQY
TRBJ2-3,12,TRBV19,ASSWGRRADTQY
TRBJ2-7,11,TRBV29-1,SVEGQGNYEQY
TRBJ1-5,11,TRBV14,ASSQDLMQPQH
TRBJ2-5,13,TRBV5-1,ASSLGLGGQETQY
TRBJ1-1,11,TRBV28,ASSLWGSTEAF
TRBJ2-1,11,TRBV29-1,SVDVLADNEQF
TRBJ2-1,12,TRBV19,ASSLDSSYNEQF
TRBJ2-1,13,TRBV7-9,ASSLGDRLVNEQF
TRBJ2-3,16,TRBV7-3,ASSRLGGARVSTDTQY
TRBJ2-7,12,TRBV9,ASSLFSGGNEQY
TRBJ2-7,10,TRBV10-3,AISGTQYEQY
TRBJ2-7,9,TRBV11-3,ASGGGAELT
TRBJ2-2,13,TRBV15,ATRALAGPTGELF
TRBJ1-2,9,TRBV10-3,AISANYGYT